The sequence of this T cell receptor (beta chain) was determined in a study of CD8 T cells in Susac syndrome. Notes on this clonotype: The antigen is undetermined.

TEMRA cells were enriched by FACS, while CD8+ and CD4+ T cells were obtained through a negative isolation that was performed magnetically. Between the trimmed V and J ends, which lost 0 bases and 2 bases, there was a span of 11 bases. Germline loops: CDR1 DFQATT, CDR2 SNEGSKA (reference sequence). The CDR3 spans 15 residues. When the RNA was reverse transcribed, random hexamers were used with an input of about 0.45 to 1 ug. Across 54 Vbeta and 13 Jbeta, TCR beta CDR3 was amplified with immunoSEQ multiplex PCR. TCRdb ran MiXCR on the immunoSEQ multiplex PCR reads and lists one entry per CDR3 protein. The sample has more than 150,000 distinct CDR3 sequences; about 96% are singletons. Study-wide results and caveats: It was acknowledged by the study that relatively few individuals were included in its TCR sequencing and HLA analysis.

The rearrangement links TRBV20-1 to TRBJ2-1; D gene ambiguous. This sequence was found in a human donor with Susac syndrome. Source material: CD4+ T cells from PBMCs. The CDR3 protein is CSARDQPTPYNEQFF. CDR3 coding DNA: TGCAGTGCTAGAGATCAGCCTACCCCCTACAATGAGCAGTTCTTC.